The present T cell receptor (beta chain) was sequenced within a study of response to subunit inactivated influenza vaccine. General study points: After each seasonal influenza vaccination, few new T cells are recruited, the authors suggested.

MiXCR, applied by TCRdb to the RT-PCR reads, yields one record per CDR3 protein. Here the sample spans a few hundred thousand distinct CDR3 sequences, around 13% being singletons. The CDR3 is made up of 14 amino acids. The V end was cut by 1 base, the J end by 5 bases, with 12 bases between. The germline V gene has CDR1 LNHDA and CDR2 SQIVND (reference sequence). Regarding this clonotype: Antigen: not known.

This specimen was PBMCs from blood, taken 11 to 12 days after vaccination. V is TRBV19 and J is TRBJ2-7; D gene ambiguous. The receptor was derived from a man aged 50 to 60 who received an inactivated influenza vaccine. The CDR3 DNA reads as TGTGCCAGTAGTATAGGGGTTCAAGATAACGAGCAGTACTTC. It translates to CASSIGVQDNEQYF.